The 9 T cell receptor beta chains listed next were all sequenced from one sample in a study of metastatic and nonmetastatic thyroid tumors. No patient received treatment before thyroid surgery. TCRdb re-called the PCR reads with MiXCR. Of tens of thousands of clones listed, approximately 13% were seen once; the top ten hold 17%. The sample consisted of blood. All receptors derive from a female donor with papillary thyroid cancer or a benign thyroid nodule (not recorded which). Some clones in this sample may be carry-over from other donors' samples.

This clone was seen at least ten times. The chain combines TRBV11-2 with TRBJ2-3; 7 nucleotides line up with TRBD2. The CDR3 extends over 16 amino acids. Losses at the gene ends were 2 bases for V and 0 bases for J; bases not matched to a gene: 5. The germline V gene encodes CDR1 SGHAT and CDR2 FQNNGV. The CDR3 nucleotides read TGTGCCAGCAGCTTACACCTAGCGGATAGCACAGATACGCAGTATTTT. Translated, it gives CASSLHLADSTDTQYF.

This clone appeared many times. The chain links TRBV12-3 or TRBV12-4 to TRBJ2-7, with D possibly being TRBD2 (5 bases). Trimming shortened V by 6 bases and J by 4 bases, and 19 bases separated the two germline ends. The CDR3 extends over 15 amino acids. CDR3 residues: CASRDGKAGLYEQYF. CDR3 bases: TGTGCCAGCAGGGACGGGAAGGCAGGACTTTACGAGCAGTACTTC.

This clone was seen at least ten times. The chain employs TRBV20-1 and TRBJ2-5; 7 bases fit TRBD2. V lost 0 bases and J lost 5; bases outside the gene matches: 3. The germline V gene has CDR1 DFQATT and CDR2 SNEGSKA (reference sequence). The CDR3 loop spans 13 amino acids. Here the CDR3 reads CSARDGGWETQYF. CDR3 bases: TGCAGTGCTAGAGACGGGGGGTGGGAGACCCAGTACTTC.

This clone was recorded at least ten times. The V call is TRBV3-1, the J call TRBJ1-2; TRBD1 agrees at 7 bases. The CDR3 contains 16 residues. Trimming removed 4 bases from V and 7 bases from J; junction bases left unmatched: 15. Germline CDR1 is LGHDT and CDR2 is YNNKEL (reference sequence). The CDR3 sequence is CASSLSSDRHGGGYTF. In nucleotides, the CDR3 is TGTGCCAGCAGCCTTTCCTCGGACAGGCACGGGGGTGGCTACACCTTC.

This clone was observed many times. The chain links TRBV6-1 to TRBJ2-1; no firm D call. V was clipped by 4 bases and J by 4 bases, with 5 bases between them. CDR1 MNHNS and CDR2 SASEGT come from the germline V gene. The CDR3 sequence is 12 residues long. Here the CDR3 DNA reads TGTGCCAGCAGTGTGGGTTACAATGAGCAGTTCTTC. This sequence encodes CASSVGYNEQFF.

There are many counts of this clone. The chain uses TRBV9 and TRBJ1-1; 8 positions match TRBD1. Germline V gene lookup returns CDR1 SGDLS and CDR2 YYNGEE. The CDR3 is 16 amino acids. V lost 2 bases and J lost 1; bases outside the gene matches: 7. CDR3 in amino acids: CASSVIMGQANTEAFF. DNA for the CDR3: TGTGCCAGCAGCGTCATCATGGGACAGGCGAACACTGAAGCTTTCTTT. Variable domain in full (rest from reference TRBV9 and TRBJ1-1): DSGVTQTPKHLITATGQRVTLRCSPRSGDLSVYWYQQSLDQGLQFLIQYYNGEERAKGNILERFSAQQFPDLHSELNLSSLELGDSALYFCASSVIMGQANTEAFFGQGTRLTVV.

About this clone itself: The sample contains more than one DNA sequence encoding this CDR3. This chain uses TRBV10-1 with TRBJ2-1, with D maybe TRBD2 (5 bases). CDR3 length: 16 residues. The germline CDR1 and CDR2 sequences are WNHNN and SYGVQD (reference sequence). Trimming pared 0 bases from V and 4 bases from J, leaving 13 bases between. The CDR3 loop is CASSESMPAGYNEQFF. CDR3 in DNA: TGCGCCAGCAGTGAGTCGATGCCGGCGGGTTACAATGAGCAGTTCTTC.

The rearrangement links TRBV10-1 to TRBJ2-7; D is unclear. Per germline, CDR1 WNHNN and CDR2 SYGVQD (reference sequence). Trimming pared 0 bases from V and 2 bases from J, leaving 8 bases between. The CDR3 has 14 residues. For the CDR3, the DNA is TGCGCCAGCAGTGAGTCAATTGGGCCCTACGAGCAGTACTTC. It translates to CASSESIGPYEQYF.

This clone was recorded many times. As DNA, the CDR3 is TGTGCCAGCAGCTCGTCAGAAACTGAAGCTTTCTTT. Its protein product is CASSSSETEAFF. The chain combines TRBV7-9 with TRBJ1-1; D unclear. Germline CDR1 and CDR2: SEHNR and FQNEAQ (reference sequence). V lost 4 bases and J 5 bases, leaving 8 bases between the germline ends. The CDR3 extends over 12 amino acids. The full variable domain, with the rest looked up from reference TRBV7-9 and TRBJ1-1, is DTGVSQNPRHKITKRGQNVTFRCDPISEHNRLYWYRQTLGQGPEFLTYFQNEAQLEKSRLLSDRFSAERPKGSFSTLEIQRTEQGDSAMYLCASSSSETEAFFGQGTRLTVV.